Sequencing of this TCR beta chain was carried out in a study of blood T cell repertoires in COVID-19. Sequencing was performed with immunoSEQ multiplex PCR; in TCRdb, only in-frame clones are kept and a portion is missing. The data contain 250,000 or so clones, about four fifths of them singletons. Germline V lookup: CDR1 LNHNV, CDR2 YYDKDF (reference sequence). V was trimmed by 5 bases and J by 5 bases, leaving 12 bases between them. This CDR3 region has 14 residues. This clone was seen only a few times. The sample comprised peripheral blood. The sequence came from a man under 40 who had recovered from COVID-19. J is TRBJ1-4 and V is TRBV15; maybe TRBD1 (6 bases). This chain's CDR3 is CATSLRTVNEKLFF. The CDR3 bases are TGTGCCACCAGCTTGCGGACAGTGAATGAAAAACTGTTTTTT.